Included here is one T cell receptor (beta chain) sequence, with context. Antigen: not known. V was clipped by 3 bases and J by 1 base, with 5 bases between them. Germline CDR1 is MNHEY and CDR2 is SVGAGI. The CDR3 is 13 residues long. Regarding treatment: oral pan-JAK inhibitor, 5-10 mg twice daily. Both peripheral blood and punch biopsies of lesional scalp skin were obtained from patients who had alopecia areata. The sample originates from a study of CD8+ T cells in alopecia areata. Findings of the study overall: Normal skin's resident alphabeta T cells are also sequenced in scalp samples.

cDNA prepared by RNA extraction and subsequent reverse transcription served as the template for sequencing. The method was immunoSEQ multiplex PCR; TCRdb's version includes in-frame clones alone and lacks a portion of them. Of around 200,000 clones listed, approximately 55% are singletons. The clonotype comes from a human donor with alopecia areata. The chain combines TRBV6-5 with TRBJ2-3, with D unclear. The starting material was CD8+ T cells sorted from blood, obtained at week 24, from a patient treated with tofacitinib. This CDR3 is CASSYPGTDTQYF. For the CDR3, the DNA is TGTGCCAGCAGTTATCCTGGCACAGATACGCAGTATTTT.